This T cell receptor (beta chain) was sequenced during a study of blood T cell repertoires in COVID-19. The table came from immunoSEQ multiplex PCR; TCRdb's copy has only in-frame clones and leaves some out. The sample contains 200,000 to 250,000 clones, under 90% of which appear only once. The sample holds a few counts of this clone. Material: PBMCs or T cells enriched from blood (not recorded which). The receptor's source is a woman between 50 and 59 years old with acute COVID-19.

The CDR3 DNA reads as TGTGCCAGCAAGGACAGCAACAATGAGCAGTTCTTC. Encoded protein: CASKDSNNEQFF. The V and J genes are TRBV28 and TRBJ2-1, with a tentative D call TRBD1 (6 bases). The CDR3 runs 12 residues. Germline-derived CDR1 and CDR2 are MDHEN and SYDVKM. V was cut by 7 bases and J by 5 bases, with 9 bases left in between.